This TCR beta chain was identified in a study of OX40 agonist ivuxolimab in advanced cancers. Looking at the study overall: Dose-escalation cases comprised hepatocellular carcinoma, melanoma, renal cell or head and neck cancer.

The germline gives CDR1 GTSNPN, CDR2 SVGIG (reference sequence). The V end lost 0 bases, the J end lost 4 bases, and 10 bases lay between the germline ends. The CDR3 contains 14 residues. Only in-frame clones appear in the TCRdb table, and some are missing; sequencing was by immunoSEQ multiplex PCR. The sample contains about 60,000 clones, 75% to 95% of which appear only once. The sample here was CD4+ or CD8+ T cells sorted from blood, taken in a trial of the OX40 agonist ivuxolimab. This chain links TRBV30 with TRBJ2-1; tentative D call: TRBD2 (5 bases). This TCR was sampled from an adult with an advanced solid tumor such as melanoma, head and neck, liver or kidney cancer. The CDR3 region is CAWSVHGVYNEQFF. CDR3 sequence (DNA): TGTGCCTGGAGTGTACACGGGGTTTACAATGAGCAGTTCTTC.